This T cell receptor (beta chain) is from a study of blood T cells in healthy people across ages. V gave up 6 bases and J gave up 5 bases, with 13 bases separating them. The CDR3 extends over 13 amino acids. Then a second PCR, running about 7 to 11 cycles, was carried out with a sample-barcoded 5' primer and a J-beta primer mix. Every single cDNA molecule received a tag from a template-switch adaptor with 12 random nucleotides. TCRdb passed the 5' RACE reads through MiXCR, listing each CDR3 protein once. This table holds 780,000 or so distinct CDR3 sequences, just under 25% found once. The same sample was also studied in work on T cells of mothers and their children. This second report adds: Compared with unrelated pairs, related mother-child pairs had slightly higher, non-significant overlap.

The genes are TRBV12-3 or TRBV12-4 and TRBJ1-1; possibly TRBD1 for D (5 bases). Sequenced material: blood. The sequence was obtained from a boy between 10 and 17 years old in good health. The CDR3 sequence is CASSYRGDTEAFF. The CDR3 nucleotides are TGTGCCAGCAGCTATAGGGGAGATACTGAAGCTTTCTTT.